Given below is one T cell receptor (beta chain) in context. No cognate antigen has been identified for it. No much larger clone is present one base from it, and per-base qualities are unavailable. This specimen belongs to a study of blood T cell repertoires in COVID-19 (dated by TCRdb to 2018 to 2021). Regarding the study in general: The collaborator samples originated in the United States, Italy and Spain and spanned the acute and convalescent phases of COVID-19. The prospective study material was composed of cDNA or gDNA derived from T cells, B-cell-depleted T cells, or PBMCs. The dataset comprised deeply sampled blood TCRbeta repertoires from subjects exposed to, actively infected with, or recovered from COVID-19. The repertoires were released in a freely available public database meant as a resource for research on the immune response to SARS-CoV-2. The samples were drawn from the first 160 participants of the ongoing ImmuneRACE study and from 950 to 1,500 subjects provided by 6 global collaborators. Nearly every sample came with metadata listing a de-identified subject ID, COVID-19 status, age in years and sex. Where HLA class I and class II types were available, the types were taken from metadata supplied by the sample provider, not from assay-based typing.

Broader findings and caveats from the paper: The quantity of clinical and demographic metadata differed by source and by participant and was supplied without curation.

TCRbeta CDR3 regions were amplified from genomic DNA by means of the immunoSEQ Assay, a bias-controlled multiplex PCR. In the authors' own workflow: Within the assay, amplification of reference gene primers was used to estimate how many nucleated cells each sample contained. Sequence reads were collapsed and filtered to measure the absolute abundance of every unique TCRbeta CDR3 rearrangement. For each sample, productive Simpson clonality was calculated as the square root of Simpson's diversity index across productive rearrangements. TCRdb took this table from immuneACCESS and kept in-frame rearrangements with V and J called. Such tables lack part of the clones; where checked against another copy, unresolved V genes explain under half of the gap, and the rest is unexplained. V and J calls and clone size are copied from that table; D and trimming were computed from the DNA. For this sample the table gives 200,000 or so clones, of which about 93% were detected only once. Of the sample, over 0.75% is held by the ten largest clones.

At one collaborating source in Seattle, patients were enrolled during active infection and were followed longitudinally through the course of disease. The collaborating institutions used their own protocols to collect whole blood in K2EDTA tubes. For TCRbeta analysis, collaborator samples were shipped as frozen whole blood, as isolated PBMCs, or as DNA extracted from either sample type. The CDR3 sequence holds 19 residues, the cysteine and phenylalanine included. The retained sequence is limited to the CDR3, 57 bases, with the frame set at the first base. The receptor chain draws on TRBV21-1 and TRBJ2-3; the table's D call, TRBD2, was not checked against the DNA. TRBV21-1 represents a pseudogene. This sequence was found in a man in his 60s with COVID-19, enrolled during active disease. Material: peripheral blood. CDR3 loop: CASSKGDMFCSGGQDTQYF. The DNA sequence follows: TGTGCCAGCAGCAAAGGGGACATGTTTTGCTCGGGAGGGCAAGATACGCAGTATTTT.